The T cell receptor (beta chain) described here comes from a study of beta chain features in type 1 diabetes. The CDR3 length is 15 residues. The germline V and J ends were trimmed by 6 bases and 4 bases, with 17 bases remaining between them. Germline CDR1 reads SGHAT; CDR2 reads FQNNGV. The study reverse transcribed the entire isolated RNA, so it sequenced expressed TCRB transcripts. Sequencing used immunoSEQ multiplex PCR; TCRdb keeps in-frame clones, though not all of them. The data show over 150,000 clones, around 8% seen once. Regarding the study as a whole: Moderate yet significant TCRB CDR3 shortening was seen in Type 1 diabetes patients in all four CD4+ subsets.

A few counts support this clone. Its specificity is not known. This receptor was obtained from a woman in her thirties or forties with type 1 diabetes. The chain joins TRBV11-2 to TRBJ2-3; a possible D gene is TRBD1 (5 bases). Sample: central memory CD4+ T cells from blood. The CDR3 nucleotides are TGTGCCAGCAGGAAAACCCAGGGATCAGCAGATACGCAGTATTTT. This sequence encodes CASRKTQGSADTQYF.